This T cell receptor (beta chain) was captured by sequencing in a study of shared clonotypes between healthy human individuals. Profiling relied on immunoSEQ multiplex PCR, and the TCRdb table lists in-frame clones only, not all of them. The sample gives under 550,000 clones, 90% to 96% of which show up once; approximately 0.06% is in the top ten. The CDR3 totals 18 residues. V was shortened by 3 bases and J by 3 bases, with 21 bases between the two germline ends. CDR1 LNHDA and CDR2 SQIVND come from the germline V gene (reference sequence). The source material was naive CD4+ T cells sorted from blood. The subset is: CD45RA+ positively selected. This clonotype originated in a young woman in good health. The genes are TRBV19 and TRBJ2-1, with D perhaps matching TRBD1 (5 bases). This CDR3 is CASSINGPGLGNYNEQFF. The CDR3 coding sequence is TGTGCCAGTAGTATTAACGGTCCAGGGCTGGGGAACTACAATGAGCAGTTCTTC.